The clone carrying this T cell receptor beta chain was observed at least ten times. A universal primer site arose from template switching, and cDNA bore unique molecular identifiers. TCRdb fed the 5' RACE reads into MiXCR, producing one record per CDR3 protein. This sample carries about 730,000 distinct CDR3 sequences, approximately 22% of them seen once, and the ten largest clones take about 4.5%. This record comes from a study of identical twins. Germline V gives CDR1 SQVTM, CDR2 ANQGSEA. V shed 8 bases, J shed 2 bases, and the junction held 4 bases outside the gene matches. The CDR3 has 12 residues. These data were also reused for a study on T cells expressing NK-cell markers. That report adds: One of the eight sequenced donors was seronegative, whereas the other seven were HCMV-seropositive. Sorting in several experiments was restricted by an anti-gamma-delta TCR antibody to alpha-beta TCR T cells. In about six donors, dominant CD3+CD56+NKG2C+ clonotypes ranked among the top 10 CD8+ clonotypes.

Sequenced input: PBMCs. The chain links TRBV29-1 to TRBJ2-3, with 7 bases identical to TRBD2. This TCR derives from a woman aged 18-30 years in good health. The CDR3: CSTGTTTDTQYF. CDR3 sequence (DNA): TGCAGCACCGGGACTACCACAGATACGCAGTATTTT.